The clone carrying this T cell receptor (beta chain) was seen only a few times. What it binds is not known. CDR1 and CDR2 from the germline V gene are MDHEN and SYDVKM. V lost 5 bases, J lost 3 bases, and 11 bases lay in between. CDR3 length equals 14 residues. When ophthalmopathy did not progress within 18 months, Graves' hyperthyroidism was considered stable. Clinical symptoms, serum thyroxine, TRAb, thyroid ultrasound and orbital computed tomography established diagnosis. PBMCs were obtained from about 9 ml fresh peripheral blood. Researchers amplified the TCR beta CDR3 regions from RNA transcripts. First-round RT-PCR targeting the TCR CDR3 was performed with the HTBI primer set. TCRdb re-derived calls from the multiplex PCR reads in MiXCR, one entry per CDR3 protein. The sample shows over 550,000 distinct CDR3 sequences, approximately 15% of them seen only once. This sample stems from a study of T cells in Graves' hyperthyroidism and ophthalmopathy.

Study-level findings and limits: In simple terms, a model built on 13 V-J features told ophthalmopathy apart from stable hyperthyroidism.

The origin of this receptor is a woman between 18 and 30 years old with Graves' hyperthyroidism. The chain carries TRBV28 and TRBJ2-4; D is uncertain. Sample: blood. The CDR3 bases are TGTGCCAGCAGTGAATTTGGGGACAAAAACATTCAGTACTTC. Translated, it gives CASSEFGDKNIQYF. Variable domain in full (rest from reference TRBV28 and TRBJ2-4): DVKVTQSSRYLVKRTGEKVFLECVQDMDHENMFWYRQDPGLGLRLIYFSYDVKMKEKGDIPEGYSVSREKKERFSLILESASTNQTSMYLCASSEFGDKNIQYFGAGTRLSVL.